The TCR beta chain under discussion was sequenced for a study of blood T cells in healthy people across ages. The use of a sample-barcoded 5' primer and a J-beta primer mix characterized a second PCR of about 7 to 12 cycles. TCRdb processed the 5' RACE reads anew with MiXCR; each CDR3 protein has one entry. The table has some 880,000 distinct CDR3 sequences, roughly 40% seen once. Per germline, CDR1 MGHRA and CDR2 YSYEKL. Trimming removed 6 bases from V and 5 bases from J, with 16 bases in between. The CDR3 has 14 amino acids. J is TRBJ1-1 and V is TRBV4-1, with D perhaps TRBD1 (6 bases). This TCR came from a man younger than 30 in good health. The sequenced sample was blood. The CDR3 DNA reads as TGCGCCAGCAGGGGGACACTCAGAGGGACTGAAGCTTTCTTT. Translation: CASRGTLRGTEAFF.